This T cell receptor (beta chain) was documented in a study of PD-L1 blockade in urothelial cancer. About the study: Blood analysis was done at 3 weeks (second dose) and 6 weeks after treatment began.

The sample's time point: pretreatment peripheral blood. Each patient gave between 1 and 8 samples, pretreatment and on-treatment. Germline V gene sequence: CDR1 SNHLY, CDR2 FYNNEI. The V and J ends lost 5 bases and 4 bases respectively, with 10 bases between them. CDR3 length equals 13 residues. The method was immunoSEQ multiplex PCR; TCRdb's version includes in-frame clones alone and lacks a portion of them. The sample includes tens of thousands of clones, nearly 90% seen only once; the top ten take about 1.7%. This clonotype was sampled from a man aged 55 to 70 with urothelial cancer. The chain couples TRBV2 to TRBJ2-3; D unresolved. Sample: PBMCs, taken around atezolizumab (anti-PD-L1) treatment. CDR3 in DNA: TGTGCCAGCAGTCCTCCCCCGGCAGATACGCAGTATTTT. It codes for CASSPPPADTQYF.